The 21 T cell receptor beta chains given below trace back to one sample, sequenced in a study of early stage breast cancer tumors. Sequencing used immunoSEQ multiplex PCR; TCRdb keeps in-frame clones, though not all of them. The sample lists about 4,800 clones; around two thirds were seen once. The sequencing input was breast tumor tissue. The source is a person aged 45 to 59 with breast cancer.

This clone came up a few times. The chain carries TRBV28 and TRBJ1-4; D is perhaps TRBD1 (6 bases). This CDR3 region has 15 residues. V lost 3 bases and J lost 7, with 15 bases in between. The germline gives CDR1 MDHEN, CDR2 SYDVKM. The CDR3 here is CASSFLGARGEKLFF. The CDR3 coding sequence is TGTGCCAGCAGTTTTTTGGGGGCGCGGGGTGAAAAACTGTTTTTT.

This rearrangement joins TRBV27 to TRBJ2-6; D tentatively reads TRBD1 or TRBD2 (5 bases each). The V end lost 6 bases, the J end lost 2 bases, and 8 bases lay between the germline ends. This CDR3 spans 14 amino acids. Looked up from germline, CDR1 is MNHEY and CDR2 is SMNVEV (reference sequence). The CDR3 loop is CASSRGAGANVLTF. In DNA form, the CDR3 reads TGTGCCAGCAGCCGGGGCGCTGGGGCCAACGTCCTGACTTTC.

The CDR3 DNA is TGCGCCAGCAGCCTTACACAGAGCCCTGAAGCTTTCTTT. This translates into CASSLTQSPEAFF. V is TRBV5-1 and J is TRBJ1-1; D remains unclear. Trimming removed 4 bases from V and 6 bases from J, with 13 bases in between. The CDR3 is made up of 13 amino acids. The V gene's germline CDR1 is SGHRS and CDR2 YFSETQ.

The rearrangement joins TRBV7-8 to TRBJ2-5, with 10 bases matching TRBD2. Germline trimming cut 5 bases from V and 1 base from J; bases unmatched to any gene: 7. This CDR3 has 16 amino acids. CDR1 is SGHVS and CDR2 is FQNEAQ in the germline V gene. The DNA of the CDR3 is TGTGCCAGCAGCCTCCAGACTAGCGGGTTCCAAGAGACCCAGTACTTC. Residues: CASSLQTSGFQETQYF.

This clone was counted only a few times. V is TRBV29-1 and J is TRBJ2-3, with no clear D. Between the trimmed V and J ends, which lost 7 bases and 3 bases, there was a span of 5 bases. Germline V gene data show CDR1 as SQVTM and CDR2 as ANQGSEA. This CDR3 region has 10 residues. CDR3 sequence: CSGLTDTQYF. The CDR3 region has the DNA TGCAGCGGGTTGACAGATACGCAGTATTTT.

This clone was recorded once. A read error may produce the germline difference seen at one junction end. The chain links TRBV7-7 to TRBJ2-5, with TRBD2 identical over 9 bases. Germline V gives CDR1 SSHAT, CDR2 FNYEAQ (reference sequence). CDR3 length: 15 amino acids. Here the CDR3 DNA reads TGTGCTAGCAGCTTAGCGGGGACTAGCCATGAGACCCAGTACTTC. Protein sequence: CASSLAGTSHETQYF.

This chain uses TRBV18 with TRBJ2-3, with TRBD2 identical over 10 bases. V trimming: 1 base; J trimming: 5 bases; junction bases outside the gene matches: 6. This CDR3 spans 16 amino acids. The germline V gene encodes CDR1 KGHSH and CDR2 LQKENI. Here the CDR3 reads CASSPLGLALLDTQYF. The DNA for the CDR3 is TGTGCCAGCTCACCACTGGGACTAGCGCTCCTAGATACGCAGTATTTT.

This clone turned up a few times. J is TRBJ2-1 and V is TRBV2; tentatively, D is TRBD1 or TRBD2 (6 bases each). Germline assignment: CDR1 SNHLY and CDR2 FYNNEI. The V and J ends lost 10 bases and 7 bases respectively, with 11 bases between them. The CDR3 spans 11 residues. The CDR3: CATGGGNEQFF. The CDR3, as DNA: TGTGCCACCGGAGGGGGAAATGAGCAGTTCTTC.

This clone was picked up a small number of times. The gene calls are TRBV21-1 and TRBJ2-3; the table's D call of TRBD2 was not tested on the DNA. TRBV21-1 is listed as a pseudogene. The CDR3 is 15 residues long. CDR3 loop: CASSKHELCTDTQYF. Written as DNA, the CDR3 is TGTGCCAGCAGCAAACACGAACTTTGCACAGATACGCAGTATTTT.

This clone has more than one count but fewer than ten. The CDR3 DNA reads as TGTGCCATCATGCCAGACACGGCGGTCTACAATGAGCAGTTCTTC. This translates into CAIMPDTAVYNEQFF. The chain joins TRBV10-3 to TRBJ2-1; D unresolved. Trimming cost V 7 bases and J 3 bases, with 16 bases left between them. Germline V CDR1 and CDR2: ENHRY, SYGVKD. CDR3 size: 15 residues.

The chain uses TRBV7-1 and TRBJ1-5, with TRBD1 matching 10 bases. TRBV7-1 is reported as an ORF; its role is uncertain. CDR3 length: 15 residues. Trimming at V came to 4 bases and at J to 7 bases, leaving 7 bases not matched to a gene. CDR3 in amino acids: CASSLTGGTSQPQHF. The CDR3 nucleotides are TGTGCCAGCAGCTTGACAGGGGGCACGAGCCAGCCCCAGCATTTT.

The chain links TRBV7-2 to TRBJ2-1; 9 bases agree with TRBD1. The CDR3 has 14 amino acids. CDR1 and CDR2 (germline): SGHTA, FQGNSA. V trimming: 5 bases; J trimming: 10 bases; junction bases outside the gene matches: 9. The CDR3 DNA reads TGTGCCAGCAGCCCAGACAGGGGGATTGACGAGCAGTTCTTC. Protein: CASSPDRGIDEQFF. Drawing the rest from reference TRBV7-2 and TRBJ2-1, the complete variable domain is GAGVSQSPSNKVTEKGKDVELRCDPISGHTALYWYRQSLGQGLEFLIYFQGNSAPDKSGLPSDRFSAERTGGSVSTLTIQRTQQEDSAVYLCASSPDRGIDEQFFGPGTRLTVL.

The chain employs TRBV7-9 and TRBJ2-3, with a possible D match to TRBD2 (5 bases). In germline, CDR1 is SEHNR, CDR2 FQNEAQ (reference sequence). The CDR3 consists of 16 residues. The ends were cut back, 0 bases at V and 2 bases at J, with 12 bases in the middle. DNA of the CDR3: TGTGCCAGCAGCTTAGCAAGGGTTAGCGACACAGATACGCAGTATTTT. This sequence encodes CASSLARVSDTDTQYF.

DNA for the CDR3: TGTGCCAGCAGTGACCGAAGAGAGACCCAGTACTTC. Its protein is CASSDRRETQYF. The chain joins TRBV6-4 to TRBJ2-5; unclear D gene. V was cut by 2 bases and J by 4 bases, with 5 bases left in between. Per germline, CDR1 MRHNA and CDR2 SNTAGT. The length of the CDR3 is 12 residues.

This clone was counted a single time. This chain joins TRBV29-1 and TRBJ2-5; D is ambiguous. Germline CDR1 SQVTM, CDR2 ANQGSEA. Trimming took 3 bases from V and 5 from J, leaving 10 bases between them. This CDR3 is built from 12 residues. CDR3 DNA: TGCAGCGTTGAGATGGGTCGGGAGACCCAGTACTTC. Translated, it gives CSVEMGRETQYF.

This chain uses TRBV9 with TRBJ1-1; D is undetermined. Germline-derived CDR1 and CDR2 are SGDLS and YYNGEE. This CDR3 spans 13 amino acids. Trimming removed 3 bases from V and 4 bases from J, with 10 bases in between. The chain's CDR3 is CASSAEWATEAFF. The DNA for the CDR3 is TGTGCCAGCAGCGCCGAATGGGCCACTGAAGCTTTCTTT.

The chain couples TRBV19 to TRBJ1-6, with D possibly matching TRBD1 (5 bases). The CDR3 consists of 13 residues. V lost 3 bases and J lost 8, with 8 bases in between. The germline V gene encodes CDR1 LNHDA and CDR2 SQIVND (reference sequence). The CDR3 DNA reads TGTGCCAGTAGTATCGGCAGGGATTCACCCCTCCACTTT. This codes for CASSIGRDSPLHF.

The chain recombines TRBV11-2 with TRBJ2-2; D uncertain. CDR3 length: 19 residues. V was pared by 5 bases and J by 6 bases, with 28 bases between. Germline V gives CDR1 SGHAT, CDR2 FQNNGV. DNA of the CDR3: TGTGCCAGCAGCCCCCAAAAACCAGGCCGATATTCAGGCGCCGGGGAGCTGTTTTTT. Encoded protein: CASSPQKPGRYSGAGELFF.

For the CDR3, the DNA is TGTGCCAGCAGCTCTAGCGGGAGGGAGCAGTACTTC. It translates to CASSSSGREQYF. The V gene is TRBV7-9, the J gene TRBJ2-7, with 11 positions matching TRBD2. J was trimmed by 7 bases and V by 4 bases; bases with no gene match: 0. CDR1 is SEHNR, CDR2 FQNEAQ, per germline (reference sequence). CDR3 length: 12 residues.

The chain carries TRBV5-1 and TRBJ1-1; tentatively, D is TRBD1 (5 bases). With 3 bases removed from V and 4 bases from J, the gap between germline ends came to 13 bases. Germline CDR1 and CDR2: SGHRS and YFSETQ. The CDR3 is 14 residues long. The CDR3 DNA is TGCGCCAGCAGCTCGTCCACCAGGGCCACTGAAGCTTTCTTT. This codes for CASSSSTRATEAFF.

This clone was found a few times. The chain employs TRBV9 and TRBJ2-7; 10 nucleotides line up with TRBD1. This CDR3 has 13 amino acids. With 3 bases clipped from V and 5 bases from J, the junction kept 2 bases outside the gene matches. Germline CDR1 is SGDLS and CDR2 is YYNGEE. CDR3 nucleotides: TGTGCCAGCAGCGAAGGGACAGGGGACGAGCAGTACGTC. This codes for CASSEGTGDEQYV.